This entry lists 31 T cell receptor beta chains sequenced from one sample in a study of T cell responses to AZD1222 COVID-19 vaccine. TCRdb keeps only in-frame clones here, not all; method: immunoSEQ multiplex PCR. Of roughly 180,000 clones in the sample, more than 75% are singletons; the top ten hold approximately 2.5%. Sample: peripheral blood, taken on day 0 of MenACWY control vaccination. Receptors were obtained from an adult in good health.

The DNA for the CDR3 is TGTGCCACAAAAGGGGGAACCTCCTACGAGCAGTACTTC. Translated: CATKGGTSYEQYF. V gene TRBV19 combines with J gene TRBJ2-7, with a weak D call TRBD1 (6 bases). The ends were cut back, 10 bases at V and 0 bases at J, with 13 bases in the middle. The CDR3 loop spans 13 amino acids. CDR1 is LNHDA, CDR2 SQIVND, per germline (reference sequence).

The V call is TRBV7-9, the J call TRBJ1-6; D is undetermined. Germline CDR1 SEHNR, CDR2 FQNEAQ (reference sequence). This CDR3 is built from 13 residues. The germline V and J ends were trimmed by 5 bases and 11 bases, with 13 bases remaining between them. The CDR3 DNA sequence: TGTGCCAGCAGCGCAGTCGGGGTGGCACCCCTCCACTTT. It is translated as CASSAVGVAPLHF.

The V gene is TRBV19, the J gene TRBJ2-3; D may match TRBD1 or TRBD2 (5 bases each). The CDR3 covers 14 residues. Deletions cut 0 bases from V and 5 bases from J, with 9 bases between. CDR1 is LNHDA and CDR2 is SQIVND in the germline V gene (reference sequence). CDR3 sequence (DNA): TGTGCCAGTAGTATAGATCCAGGGAGAGATACGCAGTATTTT. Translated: CASSIDPGRDTQYF.

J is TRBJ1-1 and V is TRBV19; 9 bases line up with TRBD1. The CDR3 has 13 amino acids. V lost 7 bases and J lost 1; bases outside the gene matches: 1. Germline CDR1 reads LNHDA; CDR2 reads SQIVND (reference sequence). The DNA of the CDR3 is TGTGCCAGTATGGGACAGGGGAACACTGAAGCTTTCTTT. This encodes CASMGQGNTEAFF.

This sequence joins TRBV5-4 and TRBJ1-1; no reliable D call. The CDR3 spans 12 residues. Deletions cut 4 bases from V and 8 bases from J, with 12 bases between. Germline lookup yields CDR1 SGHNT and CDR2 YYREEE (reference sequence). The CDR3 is CASSSVRREAFF. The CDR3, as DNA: TGTGCCAGCAGCAGCGTAAGACGAGAAGCTTTCTTT.

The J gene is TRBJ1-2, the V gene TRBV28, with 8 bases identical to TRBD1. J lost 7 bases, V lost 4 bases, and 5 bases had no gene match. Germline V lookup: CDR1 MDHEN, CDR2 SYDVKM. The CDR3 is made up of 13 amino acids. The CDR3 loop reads CASSSTGEAGYTF. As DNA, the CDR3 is TGTGCCAGCAGTTCGACAGGGGAGGCTGGCTACACCTTC.

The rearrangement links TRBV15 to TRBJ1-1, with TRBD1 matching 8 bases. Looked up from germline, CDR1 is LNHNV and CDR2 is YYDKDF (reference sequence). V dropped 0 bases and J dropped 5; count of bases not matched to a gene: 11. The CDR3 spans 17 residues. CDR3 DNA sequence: TGTGCCACCAGCAGAGAACTGGGTCAGGGGGCGGGTACTGAAGCTTTCTTT. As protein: CATSRELGQGAGTEAFF.

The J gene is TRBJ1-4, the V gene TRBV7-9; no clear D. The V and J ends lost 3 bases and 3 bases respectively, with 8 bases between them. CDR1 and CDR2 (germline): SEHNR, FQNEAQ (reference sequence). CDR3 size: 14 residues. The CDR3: CASSLGGANEKLFF. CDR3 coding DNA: TGTGCCAGCAGCTTGGGAGGAGCTAATGAAAAACTGTTTTTT. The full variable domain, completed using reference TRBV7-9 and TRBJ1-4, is DTGVSQNPRHKITKRGQNVTFRCDPISEHNRLYWYRQTLGQGPEFLTYFQNEAQLEKSRLLSDRFSAERPKGSFSTLEIQRTEQGDSAMYLCASSLGGANEKLFFGSGTQLSVL.

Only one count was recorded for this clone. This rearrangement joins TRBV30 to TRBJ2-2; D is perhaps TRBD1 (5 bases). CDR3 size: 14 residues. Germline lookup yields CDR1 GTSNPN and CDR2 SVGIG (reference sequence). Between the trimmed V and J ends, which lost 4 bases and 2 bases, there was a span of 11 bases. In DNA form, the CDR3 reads TGTGCCTGGATGGGGCCCATAAACACCGGGGAGCTGTTTTTT. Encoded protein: CAWMGPINTGELFF.

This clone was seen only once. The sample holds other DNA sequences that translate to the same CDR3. The CDR3 sequence is CASSYGQINQPQHF. The CDR3 DNA reads TGTGCCAGCAGTTATGGACAGATAAATCAGCCCCAGCATTTT. The V gene is TRBV28, the J gene TRBJ1-5; D perhaps matches TRBD1 (6 bases). CDR1 and CDR2 from the germline V gene are MDHEN and SYDVKM. The CDR3 loop spans 14 amino acids. Trimming removed 4 bases from V and 4 bases from J, with 11 bases in between.

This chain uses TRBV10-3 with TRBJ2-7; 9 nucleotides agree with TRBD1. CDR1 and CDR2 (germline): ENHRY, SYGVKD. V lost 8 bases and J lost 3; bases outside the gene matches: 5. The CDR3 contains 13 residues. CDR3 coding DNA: TGTGCCATCGGAGGGACAGGGAACTACGAGCAGTACTTC. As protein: CAIGGTGNYEQYF.

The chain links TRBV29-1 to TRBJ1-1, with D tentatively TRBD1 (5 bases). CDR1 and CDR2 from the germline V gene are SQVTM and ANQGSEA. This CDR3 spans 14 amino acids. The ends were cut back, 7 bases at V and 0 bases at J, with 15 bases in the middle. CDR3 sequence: CSARRDLVNTEAFF. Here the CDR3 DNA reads TGCAGCGCCCGAAGGGACTTGGTGAACACTGAAGCTTTCTTT.

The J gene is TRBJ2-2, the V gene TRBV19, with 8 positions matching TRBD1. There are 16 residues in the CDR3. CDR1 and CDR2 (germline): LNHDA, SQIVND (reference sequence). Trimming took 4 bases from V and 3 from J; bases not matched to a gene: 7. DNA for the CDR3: TGTGCCAGTAGTAAAGCCGGGACAGGACACACCGGGGAGCTGTTTTTT. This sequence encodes CASSKAGTGHTGELFF.

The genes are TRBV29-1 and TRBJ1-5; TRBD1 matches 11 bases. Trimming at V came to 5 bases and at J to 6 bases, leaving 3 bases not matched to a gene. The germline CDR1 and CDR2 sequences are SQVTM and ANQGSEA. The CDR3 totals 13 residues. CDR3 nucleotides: TGCAGCGTTCGGACAGGGGGCAGTCAGCCCCAGCATTTT. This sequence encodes CSVRTGGSQPQHF.

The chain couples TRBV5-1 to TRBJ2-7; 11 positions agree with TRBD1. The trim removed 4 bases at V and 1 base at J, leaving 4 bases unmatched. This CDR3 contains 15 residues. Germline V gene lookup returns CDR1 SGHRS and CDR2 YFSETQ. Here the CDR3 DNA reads TGCGCCAGCAGCAAGGGGACAGGGGGGTCCTACGAGCAGTACTTC. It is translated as CASSKGTGGSYEQYF.

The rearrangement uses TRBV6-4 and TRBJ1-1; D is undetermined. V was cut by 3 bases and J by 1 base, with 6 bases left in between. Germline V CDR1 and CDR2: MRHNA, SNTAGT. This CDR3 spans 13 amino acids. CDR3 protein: CASSEQSNTEAFF. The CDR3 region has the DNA TGTGCCAGCAGTGAACAGTCGAACACTGAAGCTTTCTTT.

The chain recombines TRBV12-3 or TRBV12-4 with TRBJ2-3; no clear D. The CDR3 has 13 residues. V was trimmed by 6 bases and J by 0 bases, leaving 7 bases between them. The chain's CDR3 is CASRYSSTDTQYF. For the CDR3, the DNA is TGTGCCAGCAGATATAGTAGCACAGATACGCAGTATTTT.

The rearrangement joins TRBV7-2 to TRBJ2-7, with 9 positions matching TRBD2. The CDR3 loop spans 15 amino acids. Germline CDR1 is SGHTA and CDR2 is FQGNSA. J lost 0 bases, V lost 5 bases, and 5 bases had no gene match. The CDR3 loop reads CASSPSGKSSYEQYF. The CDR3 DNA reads TGTGCCAGCAGCCCTAGCGGGAAAAGCTCCTACGAGCAGTACTTC.

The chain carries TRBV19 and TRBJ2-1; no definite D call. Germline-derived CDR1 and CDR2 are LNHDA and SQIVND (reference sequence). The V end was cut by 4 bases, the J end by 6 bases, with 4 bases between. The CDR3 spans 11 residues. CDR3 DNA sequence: TGTGCCAGTAGTAAGATCAATGAGCAGTTCTTC. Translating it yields CASSKINEQFF.

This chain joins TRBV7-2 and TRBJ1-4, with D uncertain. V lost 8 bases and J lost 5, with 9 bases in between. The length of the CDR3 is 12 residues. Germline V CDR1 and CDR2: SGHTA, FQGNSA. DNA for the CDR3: TGTGCCAGCGGTTTCGGGAATGAAAAACTGTTTTTT. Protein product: CASGFGNEKLFF.

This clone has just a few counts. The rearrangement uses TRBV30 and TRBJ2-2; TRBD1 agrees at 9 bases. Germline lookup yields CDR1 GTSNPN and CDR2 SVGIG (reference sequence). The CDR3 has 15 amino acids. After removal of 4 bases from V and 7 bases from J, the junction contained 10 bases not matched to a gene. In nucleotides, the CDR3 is TGTGCCTGGAAGCTAAGGGACAGGGACGTCGGGGAGCTGTTTTTT. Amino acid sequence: CAWKLRDRDVGELFF.

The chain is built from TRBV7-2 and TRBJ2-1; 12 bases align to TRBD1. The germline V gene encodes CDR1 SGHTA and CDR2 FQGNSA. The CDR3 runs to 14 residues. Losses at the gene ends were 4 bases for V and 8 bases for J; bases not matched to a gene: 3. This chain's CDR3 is CASSWGQGADEQFF. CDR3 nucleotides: TGTGCCAGCAGCTGGGGACAGGGGGCCGATGAGCAGTTCTTC.

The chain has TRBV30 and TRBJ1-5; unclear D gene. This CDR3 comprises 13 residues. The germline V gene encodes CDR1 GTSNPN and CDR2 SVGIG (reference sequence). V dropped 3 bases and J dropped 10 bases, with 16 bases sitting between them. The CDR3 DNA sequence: TGTGCCTGGAGCCCAAGGCCACTCGGACCCCAGCATTTT. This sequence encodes CAWSPRPLGPQHF.

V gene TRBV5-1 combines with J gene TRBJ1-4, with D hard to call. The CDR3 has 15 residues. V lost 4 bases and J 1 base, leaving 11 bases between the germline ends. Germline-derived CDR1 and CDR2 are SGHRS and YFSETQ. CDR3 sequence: CASSPLRGTNEKLFF. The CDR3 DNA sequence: TGCGCCAGCAGCCCGCTCCGGGGAACTAATGAAAAACTGTTTTTT.

As DNA, the CDR3 is TGTGCCAGCAGCCAGGCGGGACAGGGGCGGTGGAACACTGAAGCTTTCTTT. Translation gives CASSQAGQGRWNTEAFF. The V call is TRBV6-2 or TRBV6-3, the J call TRBJ1-1; 10 positions match TRBD1. The CDR3 extends over 17 amino acids. The V segment lost 6 bases and the J segment 1 base; nucleotides outside the gene matches: 11. Per the germline V gene, CDR1 is MNHEY and CDR2 is SVGEGT.

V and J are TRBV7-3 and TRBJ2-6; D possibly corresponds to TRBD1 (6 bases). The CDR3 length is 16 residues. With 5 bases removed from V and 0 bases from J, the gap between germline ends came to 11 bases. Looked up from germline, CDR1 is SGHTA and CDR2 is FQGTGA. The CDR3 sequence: CASSRQETSGANVLTF. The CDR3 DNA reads TGTGCCAGCAGCAGACAGGAAACCTCTGGGGCCAACGTCCTGACTTTC.

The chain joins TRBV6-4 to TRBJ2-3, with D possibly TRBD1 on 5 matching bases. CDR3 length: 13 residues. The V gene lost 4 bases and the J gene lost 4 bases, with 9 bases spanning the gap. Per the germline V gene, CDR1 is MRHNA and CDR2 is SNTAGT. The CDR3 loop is CASSVDSADTQYF. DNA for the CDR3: TGTGCCAGCAGTGTAGACAGCGCAGATACGCAGTATTTT.

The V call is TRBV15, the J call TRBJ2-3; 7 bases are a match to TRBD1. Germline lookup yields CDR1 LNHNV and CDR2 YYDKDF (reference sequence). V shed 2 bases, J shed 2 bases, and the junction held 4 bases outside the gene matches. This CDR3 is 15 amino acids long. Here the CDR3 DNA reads TGTGCCACCAGCAGACCAGGGGGTTCCACAGATACGCAGTATTTT. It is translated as CATSRPGGSTDTQYF. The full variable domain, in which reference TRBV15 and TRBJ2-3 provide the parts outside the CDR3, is DAMVIQNPRYQVTQFGKPVTLSCSQTLNHNVMYWYQQKSSQAPKLLFHYYDKDFNNEADTPDNFQSRRPNTSFCFLDIRSPGLGDTAMYLCATSRPGGSTDTQYFGPGTRLTVL.

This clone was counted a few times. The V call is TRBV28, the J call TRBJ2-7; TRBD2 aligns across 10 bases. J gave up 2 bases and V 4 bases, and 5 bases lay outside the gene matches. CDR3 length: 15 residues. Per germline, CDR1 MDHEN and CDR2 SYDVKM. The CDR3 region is CASSSGLAVTYEQYF. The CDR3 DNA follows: TGTGCCAGCAGTTCAGGACTAGCGGTGACCTACGAGCAGTACTTC. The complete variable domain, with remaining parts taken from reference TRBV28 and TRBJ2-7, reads DVKVTQSSRYLVKRTGEKVFLECVQDMDHENMFWYRQDPGLGLRLIYFSYDVKMKEKGDIPEGYSVSREKKERFSLILESASTNQTSMYLCASSSGLAVTYEQYFGPGTRLTVT.

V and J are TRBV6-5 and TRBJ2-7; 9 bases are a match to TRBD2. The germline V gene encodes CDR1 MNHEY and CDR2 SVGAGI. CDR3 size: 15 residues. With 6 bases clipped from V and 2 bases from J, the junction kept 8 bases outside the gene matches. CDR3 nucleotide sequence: TGTGCCAGCAGAACCCGGACTAGCGCAACCTACGAGCAGTACTTC. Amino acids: CASRTRTSATYEQYF.

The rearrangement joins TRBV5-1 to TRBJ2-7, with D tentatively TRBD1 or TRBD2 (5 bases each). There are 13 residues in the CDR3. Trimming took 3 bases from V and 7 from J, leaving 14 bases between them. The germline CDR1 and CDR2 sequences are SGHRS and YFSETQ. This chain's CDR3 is CASSYGDVEEQYF. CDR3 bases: TGCGCCAGCAGCTACGGGGACGTGGAGGAGCAGTACTTC.